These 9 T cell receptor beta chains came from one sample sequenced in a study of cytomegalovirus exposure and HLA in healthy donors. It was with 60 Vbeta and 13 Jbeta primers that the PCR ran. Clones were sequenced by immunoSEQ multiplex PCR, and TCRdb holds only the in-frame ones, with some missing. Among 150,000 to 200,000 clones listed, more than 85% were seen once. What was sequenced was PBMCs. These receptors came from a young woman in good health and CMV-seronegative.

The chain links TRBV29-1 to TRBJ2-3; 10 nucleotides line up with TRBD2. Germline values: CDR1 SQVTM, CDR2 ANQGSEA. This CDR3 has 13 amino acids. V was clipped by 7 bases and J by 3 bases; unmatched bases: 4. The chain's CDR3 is CSGGTSETDTQYF. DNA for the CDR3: TGCAGCGGCGGGACTAGCGAGACAGATACGCAGTATTTT.

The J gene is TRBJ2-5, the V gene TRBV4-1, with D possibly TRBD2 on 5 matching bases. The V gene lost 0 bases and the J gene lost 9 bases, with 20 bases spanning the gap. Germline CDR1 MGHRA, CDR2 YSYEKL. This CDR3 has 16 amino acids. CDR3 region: CASSQEQGQARVAQYF. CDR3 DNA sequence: TGCGCCAGCAGCCAAGAGCAAGGGCAGGCGAGGGTGGCCCAGTACTTC.

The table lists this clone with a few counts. The CDR3 sequence: CASSLILSGGVIDEQFF. The CDR3 coding sequence is TGTGCCAGCAGCCTCATCCTTAGCGGGGGGGTTATCGATGAGCAGTTCTTC. The genes are TRBV28 and TRBJ2-1, with 11 bases matching TRBD2. Germline V lookup: CDR1 MDHEN, CDR2 SYDVKM. V lost 6 bases to trimming and J lost 8 bases; unmatched junction nucleotides: 15. This CDR3 comprises 17 residues.

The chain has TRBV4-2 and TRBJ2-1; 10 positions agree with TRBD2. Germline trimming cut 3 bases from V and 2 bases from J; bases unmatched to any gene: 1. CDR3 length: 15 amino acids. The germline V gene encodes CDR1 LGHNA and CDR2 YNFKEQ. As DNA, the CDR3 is TGTGCCAGCAGCCAGGGACTAGCGCCCTACAATGAGCAGTTCTTC. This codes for CASSQGLAPYNEQFF.

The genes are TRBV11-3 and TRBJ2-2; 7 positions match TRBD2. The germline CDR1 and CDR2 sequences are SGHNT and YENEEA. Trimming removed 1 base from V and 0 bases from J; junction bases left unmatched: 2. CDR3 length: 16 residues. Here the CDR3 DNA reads TGTGCCAGCAGCTTAGTTGGGGGGGCGAACACCGGGGAGCTGTTTTTT. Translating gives CASSLVGGANTGELFF.

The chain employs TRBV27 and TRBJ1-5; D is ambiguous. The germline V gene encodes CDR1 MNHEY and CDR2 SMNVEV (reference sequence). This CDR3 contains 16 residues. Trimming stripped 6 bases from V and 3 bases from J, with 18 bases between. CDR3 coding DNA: TGTGCCAGCAGCCCCCAAGCTGCTGGTGTCAATCAGCCCCAGCATTTT. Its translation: CASSPQAAGVNQPQHF.

DNA for the CDR3: TGTGCCAGCAGCCACCCGGGGAGGGTGAAAAACGAGCAGTACTTC. Translation: CASSHPGRVKNEQYF. The chain combines TRBV5-6 with TRBJ2-7, with 7 positions matching TRBD2. Looked up from germline, CDR1 is SGHDT and CDR2 is YYEEEE. V shed 4 bases and J 5 bases; nucleotides not matched to a gene: 12. The CDR3 totals 15 residues.

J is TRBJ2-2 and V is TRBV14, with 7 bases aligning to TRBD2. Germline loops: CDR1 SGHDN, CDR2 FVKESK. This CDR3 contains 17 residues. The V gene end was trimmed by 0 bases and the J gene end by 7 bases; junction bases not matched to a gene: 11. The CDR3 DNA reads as TGTGCCAGCAGCCAAGATAGGAGCAGGGAGGGCCGCGGGGAGCTGTTTTTT. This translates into CASSQDRSREGRGELFF.

The CDR3 here is CASSSPYGYNEQFF. The CDR3 coding sequence is TGTGCCAGCAGCTCCCCATACGGTTACAATGAGCAGTTCTTC. The rearrangement links TRBV7-2 to TRBJ2-1; the D is unclear. Trimming removed 4 bases at V and 4 bases at J, with 11 bases between. The CDR3 is 14 residues long. Germline V gene data show CDR1 as SGHTA and CDR2 as FQGNSA.